This TCR beta chain was sequenced in a study of cytomegalovirus exposure and HLA in healthy donors. Notes on the study in general: A later analysis linked some 17,000 TCR beta sequences to HLA alleles at 0.05 false discovery rate. The sole available immune exposure information was CMV serostatus. Further analysis, carried out later, found HLA-associated TCR beta chains more clonally expanded than equally common other chains. The majority of TCR sequences were rare, yet some public TCRs appeared in many donors.

Trimming cost V 6 bases and J 0 bases, with 15 bases left between them. Germline values: CDR1 KGHSH, CDR2 LQKENI. The CDR3 loop spans 16 amino acids. To note about this clone: The antigen remains unidentified.

It was with 60 Vbeta and 13 Jbeta primers that the PCR ran. Sequencing used immunoSEQ multiplex PCR; TCRdb keeps in-frame clones, though not all of them. The data show some 77,000 clones, over 70% seen once. The receptor was isolated from a woman in her forties in good health and CMV-seronegative. Input material: PBMCs. The chain is built from TRBV18 and TRBJ1-3, with D unresolved. CDR3 residues: CASSPVRADSGNTIYF. CDR3 nucleotide sequence: TGTGCCAGCTCTCCTGTGAGGGCGGACTCTGGAAACACCATATATTTT.